One and the same sample provided the 29 T cell receptor beta chains below, sequenced in a study of T cell changes during pregnancy in multiple sclerosis. The table came from immunoSEQ multiplex PCR; TCRdb's copy has only in-frame clones and leaves some out. The sample holds under 85,000 clones, about 93% seen once. The sample was CD4+ T cells from peripheral blood mononuclear cells, taken in the second trimester of pregnancy. The source is a female donor with multiple sclerosis, enrolled in a pregnancy study.

The chain couples TRBV30 to TRBJ2-2, with 7 nucleotides matching TRBD2. The CDR3 is 13 amino acids. In germline, CDR1 is GTSNPN, CDR2 SVGIG (reference sequence). V lost 0 bases, J lost 7 bases, and 2 bases stayed unmatched. The DNA for the CDR3 is TGTGCCTGGAGTGTCCTAGCGGTCGGGGAGCTGTTTTTT. It specifies CAWSVLAVGELFF.

The genes are TRBV11-2 and TRBJ2-1; TRBD2 agrees at 9 bases. V gave up 1 base and J gave up 6 bases; unmatched junction bases: 10. From germline, CDR1 is SGHAT and CDR2 FQNNGV. The CDR3 has 17 residues. CDR3 nucleotides: TGTGCCAGCAGCTTAGTGCGGGCGGGAGGGCCTATCAATGAGCAGTTCTTC. Translating it yields CASSLVRAGGPINEQFF.

The chain joins TRBV28 to TRBJ2-7; TRBD1 matches 7 bases. The V gene's germline CDR1 is MDHEN and CDR2 SYDVKM. Trimming took 6 bases from V and 2 from J; bases not matched to a gene: 10. The CDR3 sequence is 15 residues long. CDR3 sequence: CASSPGTEITYEQYF. The CDR3 region has the DNA TGTGCCAGCAGCCCCGGGACAGAGATTACCTACGAGCAGTACTTC.

Only one count was recorded for this clone. The chain carries TRBV9 and TRBJ2-7; 7 positions agree with TRBD1. V gave up 0 bases and J gave up 0 bases; unmatched junction bases: 9. The CDR3 length is 17 residues. Per germline, CDR1 SGDLS and CDR2 YYNGEE. The CDR3 DNA sequence: TGTGCCAGCAGCGTAGGCTACAGGGGACAGAGCTCCTACGAGCAGTACTTC. Translation gives CASSVGYRGQSSYEQYF.

This chain uses TRBV6-1 with TRBJ2-2; unclear D gene. This CDR3 region has 14 residues. V dropped 4 bases and J dropped 3 bases, with 9 bases sitting between them. The germline V gene has CDR1 MNHNS and CDR2 SASEGT. The chain's CDR3 is CASSALTDTGELFF. As DNA, the CDR3 is TGTGCCAGCAGTGCTCTAACAGACACCGGGGAGCTGTTTTTT.

The chain has TRBV19 and TRBJ1-6; no definite D call. CDR3 length equals 12 residues. The germline V gene has CDR1 LNHDA and CDR2 SQIVND (reference sequence). The V end lost 8 bases, the J end lost 8 bases, and 10 bases lay between the germline ends. For the CDR3, the DNA is TGTGCCAGTGGTAGGGCAGATTCACCCCTCCACTTT. Its translation is CASGRADSPLHF.

The rearrangement uses TRBV7-9 and TRBJ2-1; D perhaps matches TRBD2 (6 bases). This CDR3 is built from 13 residues. CDR1 SEHNR and CDR2 FQNEAQ come from the germline V gene (reference sequence). Trimming stripped 4 bases from V and 5 bases from J, with 9 bases between. CDR3 nucleotides: TGTGCCAGCAGCTCCTGGGGGGACAATGAGCAGTTCTTC. This sequence encodes CASSSWGDNEQFF.

This clone appeared once. The genes are TRBV5-4 and TRBJ2-5; TRBD1 is a possible D gene (5 bases). The V end was cut by 2 bases, the J end by 5 bases, with 10 bases between. The CDR3 sequence is 13 residues long. The V gene's germline CDR1 is SGHNT and CDR2 YYREEE (reference sequence). CDR3: CASSFTRVETQYF. The CDR3 DNA follows: TGTGCCAGCAGCTTCACCAGGGTGGAGACCCAGTACTTC.

The J gene is TRBJ2-3, the V gene TRBV7-9; D perhaps matches TRBD1 (6 bases). The CDR3 covers 15 residues. The V end lost 5 bases, the J end lost 4 bases, and 16 bases lay between the germline ends. The germline V gene encodes CDR1 SEHNR and CDR2 FQNEAQ (reference sequence). The CDR3 spells CASSRVGGRADTQYF. The CDR3 coding sequence is TGTGCCAGCAGCCGCGTAGGGGGTCGCGCAGATACGCAGTATTTT.

This rearrangement joins TRBV27 to TRBJ2-1; 15 positions agree with TRBD2. Germline V gives CDR1 MNHEY, CDR2 SMNVEV (reference sequence). The CDR3 contains 14 residues. With 5 bases clipped from V and 13 bases from J, the junction kept 6 bases outside the gene matches. CDR3 in amino acids: CASSKGLAGGQQFF. The CDR3 coding sequence is TGTGCCAGCAGTAAGGGACTAGCGGGAGGTCAACAGTTCTTC.

V usage is TRBV19 and J usage is TRBJ2-5; D perhaps matches TRBD1 (5 bases). The V end lost 0 bases, the J end lost 4 bases, and 12 bases lay between the germline ends. The CDR3 covers 15 residues. The V gene's germline CDR1 is LNHDA and CDR2 SQIVND (reference sequence). Here the CDR3 DNA reads TGTGCCAGTAGTATAGATCCCGCCAGGGCAGAGACCCAGTACTTC. This gives the protein CASSIDPARAETQYF.

This chain joins TRBV11-3 and TRBJ2-6; D is possibly TRBD2 (6 bases). The ends were cut back, 6 bases at V and 0 bases at J, with 9 bases in the middle. Per germline, CDR1 SGHNT and CDR2 YENEEA. This CDR3 region has 15 residues. The DNA for the CDR3 is TGTGCCAGCAGTTCCGGGGGCTCTGGGGCCAACGTCCTGACTTTC. Residues: CASSSGGSGANVLTF.

The V gene is TRBV30, the J gene TRBJ2-3; 11 bases match TRBD2. J was trimmed by 7 bases and V by 8 bases; bases with no gene match: 8. This CDR3 comprises 13 residues. CDR1 and CDR2 from the germline V gene are GTSNPN and SVGIG (reference sequence). CDR3 amino acids: CAAGLAAVNTQYF. In nucleotides, the CDR3 is TGTGCCGCGGGACTAGCGGCAGTAAATACGCAGTATTTT.

The chain has TRBV2 and TRBJ1-2; a possible D gene is TRBD1 (5 bases). Germline V gives CDR1 SNHLY, CDR2 FYNNEI. The V gene lost 4 bases and the J gene lost 0 bases, with 6 bases spanning the gap. CDR3 length: 13 residues. The CDR3 region is CASSGQTNYGYTF. The DNA for the CDR3 is TGTGCCAGCAGTGGACAGACTAACTATGGCTACACCTTC. The full variable domain, in which reference TRBV2 and TRBJ1-2 provide the parts outside the CDR3, is EPEVTQTPSHQVTQMGQEVILRCVPISNHLYFYWYRQILGQKVEFLVSFYNNEISEKSEIFDDQFSVERPDGSNFTLKIRSTKLEDSAMYFCASSGQTNYGYTFGSGTRLTVV.

V gene TRBV6-1 combines with J gene TRBJ1-1, with D perhaps matching TRBD1 (5 bases). The CDR3 totals 14 residues. CDR1 is MNHNS, CDR2 SASEGT, per germline. The V end lost 3 bases, the J end lost 5 bases, and 13 bases lay between the germline ends. The CDR3 nucleotides read TGTGCCAGCAGTGAGGGGATTCGGACAACTGAAGCTTTCTTT. Amino acids: CASSEGIRTTEAFF.

The chain has TRBV29-1 and TRBJ2-3, with 7 bases matching TRBD2. The CDR3 runs to 13 residues. V shed 3 bases, J shed 2 bases, and the junction held 2 bases outside the gene matches. Germline CDR1 SQVTM, CDR2 ANQGSEA. This chain's CDR3 is CSVESGITDTQYF. CDR3 DNA sequence: TGCAGCGTTGAGAGCGGGATCACAGATACGCAGTATTTT.

The chain recombines TRBV9 with TRBJ2-3, with a possible D match to TRBD2 (7 bases). V lost 4 bases and J lost 4, with 19 bases in between. The CDR3 consists of 16 residues. Germline V lookup: CDR1 SGDLS, CDR2 YYNGEE. The CDR3: CASSPRLGGGADTQYF. In nucleotides, the CDR3 is TGTGCCAGCAGCCCCAGATTGGGCGGGGGCGCAGATACGCAGTATTTT.

The chain links TRBV5-1 to TRBJ2-1; 13 bases align to TRBD2. V lost 1 base and J lost 4; bases outside the gene matches: 8. Germline-derived CDR1 and CDR2 are SGHRS and YFSETQ. The length of the CDR3 is 18 residues. The CDR3 is CASSLPWTSGGSYNEQFF. CDR3 DNA: TGCGCCAGCAGCTTGCCCTGGACTAGCGGGGGTTCATACAATGAGCAGTTCTTC. The full variable domain, in which reference TRBV5-1 and TRBJ2-1 provide the parts outside the CDR3, is KAGVTQTPRYLIKTRGQQVTLSCSPISGHRSVSWYQQTPGQGLQFLFEYFSETQRNKGNFPGRFSGRQFSNSRSEMNVSTLELGDSALYLCASSLPWTSGGSYNEQFFGPGTRLTVL.

This clone was observed a single time. The chain joins TRBV30 to TRBJ1-3, with D maybe TRBD1 (5 bases). Between the trimmed V and J ends, which lost 0 bases and 2 bases, there was a span of 11 bases. The germline gives CDR1 GTSNPN, CDR2 SVGIG (reference sequence). This CDR3 contains 15 residues. The CDR3 spells CAWSVRRGAGNTIYF. The CDR3 DNA reads as TGTGCCTGGAGTGTACGGAGGGGCGCTGGAAACACCATATATTTT.

V gene TRBV7-3 combines with J gene TRBJ2-3; possibly TRBD2 for D (6 bases). Trimming pared 3 bases from V and 5 bases from J, leaving 12 bases between. Germline lookup yields CDR1 SGHTA and CDR2 FQGTGA. The CDR3 spans 14 residues. DNA of the CDR3: TGTGCCAGCAGCTTGACTAGTGGAGGAGATACGCAGTATTTT. Translation gives CASSLTSGGDTQYF.

This sequence joins TRBV5-5 and TRBJ2-2; TRBD1 is a possible D gene (5 bases). The CDR3 is 14 residues long. The germline gives CDR1 SGHKS, CDR2 YYEKEE (reference sequence). The germline V and J ends were trimmed by 0 bases and 4 bases, with 7 bases remaining between them. The CDR3 coding sequence is TGTGCCAGCAGCTTGGCAGGGCCCACCGGGGAGCTGTTTTTT. This encodes CASSLAGPTGELFF.

The gene calls are TRBV6-1 and TRBJ1-3; D is possibly TRBD1 (5 bases). The V and J ends lost 4 bases and 0 bases respectively, with 19 bases between them. Germline CDR1 reads MNHNS; CDR2 reads SASEGT. CDR3 length: 18 amino acids. The CDR3 loop is CASSAPGGTVRSGNTIYF. DNA of the CDR3: TGTGCCAGCAGTGCACCCGGAGGGACTGTGCGCTCTGGAAACACCATATATTTT.

J is TRBJ1-1 and V is TRBV5-1, with D unresolved. This CDR3 spans 15 amino acids. Germline CDR1 and CDR2: SGHRS and YFSETQ. The ends were cut back, 2 bases at V and 0 bases at J, with 11 bases in the middle. In DNA, the CDR3 is TGCGCCAGCAGCTTAGTTGGGCAATTGAACACTGAAGCTTTCTTT. It is translated as CASSLVGQLNTEAFF.

The chain uses TRBV6-1 and TRBJ1-1, with 7 bases aligning to TRBD1. Germline CDR1 reads MNHNS; CDR2 reads SASEGT. The junction had 5 bases not matched to a gene; V was cut back by 7 bases and J by 0 bases. This CDR3 is 14 amino acids long. The CDR3 sequence: CASTQGRVNTEAFF. CDR3 sequence (DNA): TGTGCCAGCACACAGGGGCGCGTGAACACTGAAGCTTTCTTT.

This clone was counted only a few times. This CDR3 is CASSQTGQQANYGYTF. The CDR3 DNA follows: TGCGCCAGCAGCCAAACCGGACAGCAAGCTAACTATGGCTACACCTTC. The rearrangement joins TRBV4-1 to TRBJ1-2; weak D call: TRBD1 (6 bases). CDR3 size: 16 residues. Trimming stripped 2 bases from V and 0 bases from J, with 13 bases between. Germline V gene sequence: CDR1 MGHRA, CDR2 YSYEKL.

This clone was counted a single time. This chain links TRBV5-1 with TRBJ1-1, with D hard to call. The CDR3 has 15 amino acids. Germline values: CDR1 SGHRS, CDR2 YFSETQ. V was pared by 4 bases and J by 1 base, with 14 bases between. The CDR3 region is CASSPRGARNTEAFF. Written as DNA, the CDR3 is TGCGCCAGCAGCCCGCGGGGTGCCAGGAACACTGAAGCTTTCTTT.

The chain recombines TRBV7-8 with TRBJ2-2; 12 positions agree with TRBD2. The germline V gene has CDR1 SGHVS and CDR2 FQNEAQ. Germline trimming cut 1 base from V and 5 bases from J; bases unmatched to any gene: 2. The CDR3 has 16 residues. The chain's CDR3 is CASSLGGLAGTGELFF. DNA of the CDR3: TGTGCCAGCAGCTTAGGTGGACTAGCGGGAACCGGGGAGCTGTTTTTT.

Note on this clone: Distinct nucleotide sequences in the sample also encode this CDR3. The CDR3 DNA reads TGCGCCAGCAGCTTGGGACAGAGGAACACTGAAGCTTTCTTT. Protein sequence: CASSLGQRNTEAFF. The chain joins TRBV5-1 to TRBJ1-1; tentatively, D is TRBD1 (5 bases). V was shortened by 0 bases and J by 1 base, with 7 bases between the two germline ends. The CDR3 contains 14 residues. Germline loops: CDR1 SGHRS, CDR2 YFSETQ. Complete variable domain (other parts from reference TRBV5-1 and TRBJ1-1): KAGVTQTPRYLIKTRGQQVTLSCSPISGHRSVSWYQQTPGQGLQFLFEYFSETQRNKGNFPGRFSGRQFSNSRSEMNVSTLELGDSALYLCASSLGQRNTEAFFGQGTRLTVV.

The chain carries TRBV2 and TRBJ1-2, with TRBD1 matching over 9 bases. The CDR3 sequence is 16 residues long. After removal of 6 bases from V and 3 bases from J, the junction contained 11 bases not matched to a gene. The germline gives CDR1 SNHLY, CDR2 FYNNEI. The CDR3 sequence is CASRGTGTLRDYGYTF. The DNA of the CDR3 is TGTGCCAGCAGAGGGACAGGGACGTTGAGGGACTATGGCTACACCTTC.